This passage covers 11 T cell receptor beta chains from one sample sequenced in a study of control samples from healthy donors and cancer patients. The method was immunoSEQ multiplex PCR; TCRdb's version includes in-frame clones alone and lacks a portion of them. This sample yields around 90,000 clones, of which under 90% are seen a single time; approximately 2.1% belongs to the top ten. The source material was blood. The receptors here all came from a woman aged 35 to 49 in good health.

The chain has TRBV7-2 and TRBJ1-1; tentatively, D is TRBD1 (5 bases). This CDR3 comprises 14 residues. V was cut by 5 bases and J by 5 bases, with 15 bases left in between. Germline assignment: CDR1 SGHTA and CDR2 FQGNSA. The CDR3 sequence: CASSQRGYGTEAFF. The CDR3 DNA reads as TGTGCCAGCAGCCAGCGGGGGTACGGGACTGAAGCTTTCTTT.

The chain links TRBV9 to TRBJ2-5, with D tentatively TRBD2 (6 bases). V lost 0 bases and J 5 bases, leaving 14 bases between the germline ends. Germline lookup yields CDR1 SGDLS and CDR2 YYNGEE. This CDR3 region has 15 residues. This chain's CDR3 is CASSVAGISGETQYF. CDR3 nucleotide sequence: TGTGCCAGCAGCGTAGCAGGTATCAGCGGGGAGACCCAGTACTTC.

V is TRBV29-1 and J is TRBJ1-5; D remains unclear. Trimming took off 3 bases at V and 6 bases at J, with 21 bases between the two ends. This CDR3 region has 16 residues. The germline V gene has CDR1 SQVTM and CDR2 ANQGSEA. This CDR3 reads CSVEEGKVRFGQPQHF. The CDR3 DNA is TGCAGCGTTGAGGAAGGGAAGGTGAGGTTCGGTCAGCCCCAGCATTTT.

About this clone itself: Other nucleotide sequences in the sample specify the same CDR3. The chain is built from TRBV5-6 and TRBJ2-7, with D possibly called TRBD1 or TRBD2 (5 bases each). This CDR3 contains 14 residues. Per the germline V gene, CDR1 is SGHDT and CDR2 is YYEEEE. Trimming took off 2 bases at V and 3 bases at J, with 12 bases between the two ends. The CDR3 nucleotides are TGTGCCAGCAGCTTCGGGACGGGAAGCTACGAGCAGTACTTC. Residues: CASSFGTGSYEQYF.

J is TRBJ1-3 and V is TRBV27; weak D call: TRBD1 (5 bases). CDR3 size: 15 residues. In germline, CDR1 is MNHEY, CDR2 SMNVEV (reference sequence). V was shortened by 9 bases and J by 2 bases, with 17 bases between the two germline ends. The CDR3 reads CASRGRRDPGNTIYF. For the CDR3, the DNA is TGTGCCAGTCGGGGTCGTCGGGACCCTGGAAACACCATATATTTT.

This clone was counted between two and nine times. V is TRBV6-1 and J is TRBJ2-7; D unclear. V was trimmed by 0 bases and J by 5 bases, leaving 11 bases between them. This CDR3 is 14 amino acids long. The germline CDR1 and CDR2 sequences are MNHNS and SASEGT. CDR3 sequence: CASSEAAYRNEQYF. The CDR3 coding sequence is TGTGCCAGCAGTGAAGCGGCGTACCGCAACGAGCAGTACTTC.

J is TRBJ1-6 and V is TRBV30; TRBD1 aligns across 9 bases. Germline CDR1 is GTSNPN and CDR2 is SVGIG (reference sequence). This CDR3 spans 14 amino acids. Trimming at V came to 5 bases and at J to 7 bases, leaving 6 bases not matched to a gene. The CDR3 loop reads CAWDRGTGNSPLHF. CDR3 sequence (DNA): TGTGCCTGGGATAGAGGGACAGGGAATTCACCCCTCCACTTT.

This clone occurred once. The chain carries TRBV4-3 and TRBJ1-5, with 7 bases matching TRBD1. The CDR3 has 17 amino acids. Germline CDR1 is LGHNA and CDR2 is YSLEER. V dropped 0 bases and J dropped 0; count of bases not matched to a gene: 5. Written as DNA, the CDR3 is TGCGCCAGCAGCCAAGACCCCCAGGGGGGTAGCAATCAGCCCCAGCATTTT. It is translated as CASSQDPQGGSNQPQHF.

The J gene is TRBJ2-3, the V gene TRBV7-8; D unclear. The CDR3 has 14 residues. CDR1 SGHVS and CDR2 FQNEAQ come from the germline V gene. The V end lost 4 bases, the J end lost 1 base, and 9 bases lay between the germline ends. The CDR3 bases are TGTGCCAGCAGCTCGATAGACGGCACAGATACGCAGTATTTT. This gives the protein CASSSIDGTDTQYF.

The V gene is TRBV4-3, the J gene TRBJ2-5, with 8 bases matching TRBD2. Germline V gene sequence: CDR1 LGHNA, CDR2 YSLEER. The CDR3 has 18 amino acids. V was pared by 1 base and J by 0 bases, with 10 bases of the junction left unmatched. The CDR3 DNA reads TGCGCCAGCAGCCAAGTTAAGCGGGGGACTGTGTACCAAGAGACCCAGTACTTC. Residues: CASSQVKRGTVYQETQYF.

This rearrangement joins TRBV4-3 to TRBJ2-3, with 8 bases aligning to TRBD1. Germline V gene data show CDR1 as LGHNA and CDR2 as YSLEER. The length of the CDR3 is 22 residues. The junction had 26 bases not matched to a gene; V was cut back by 0 bases and J by 6 bases. CDR3 amino acids: CASSQEKPGTGPRGKMGDTQYF. The DNA for the CDR3 is TGCGCCAGCAGCCAAGAGAAACCCGGGACAGGACCCCGTGGGAAGATGGGGGATACGCAGTATTTT.